Below, 16 T cell receptor beta chains from the same sample are listed, as sequenced in a study of blood T cell repertoires in COVID-19 (dated by TCRdb to between 2020 and 2021). Receptor libraries were prepared by the immunoSEQ multiplex PCR assay. This is the immuneACCESS table as TCRdb keeps it, with only in-frame sequences that have V and J called. A part of the clones is gone; compared with another copy, unresolved V genes explain less than half, and the rest is unexplained. Recorded for this sample are around 250,000 clones; nearly 90% of them occurred a single time. The ten largest clonotypes hold 0.7% of the sample. The specimen was peripheral blood. These receptor sequences come from a human donor in a cohort sampled during active COVID-19.

This clone was recorded once. The gene calls are TRBV6-4 and TRBJ2-5; 8 bases align to TRBD1. The V gene's germline CDR1 is MRHNA and CDR2 SNTAGT. The CDR3 contains 13 residues. V lost 4 bases and J lost 5; bases outside the gene matches: 3. This chain's CDR3 is CASSADRGETQYF. The CDR3 bases are TGTGCCAGCAGTGCCGACAGGGGTGAGACCCAGTACTTC.

The chain employs TRBV7-7 and TRBJ2-3; TRBD1 matches at 10 bases. V lost 5 bases to trimming and J lost 2 bases; unmatched junction nucleotides: 4. Germline CDR1 reads SSHAT; CDR2 reads FNYEAQ (reference sequence). The CDR3 has 15 residues. CDR3 nucleotides: TGTGCCAGCAGCGTCGGGACAGGGGACACAGATACGCAGTATTTT. Amino acids: CASSVGTGDTDTQYF.

The chain combines TRBV19 with TRBJ1-1; unclear D gene. Deletions cut 2 bases from V and 4 bases from J, with 11 bases between. This CDR3 region has 14 residues. CDR1 is LNHDA, CDR2 SQIVND, per germline (reference sequence). The CDR3: CASSINGESTEAFF. In nucleotides, the CDR3 is TGTGCCAGTAGTATAAACGGGGAAAGCACTGAAGCTTTCTTT.

J is TRBJ2-7 and V is TRBV10-1; 12 bases map to TRBD2. The length of the CDR3 is 14 residues. Germline V CDR1 and CDR2: WNHNN, SYGVQD (reference sequence). J gave up 7 bases and V 1 base, and 2 bases lay outside the gene matches. The CDR3 loop is CASSEWTSGVEQYF. The CDR3 coding sequence is TGCGCCAGCAGTGAGTGGACTAGCGGGGTTGAGCAGTACTTC.

The sample holds one count of this clone. Other DNA variants within this sample encode the same CDR3. The chain combines TRBV27 with TRBJ2-7; maybe TRBD1 (5 bases). This CDR3 has 13 residues. V lost 2 bases and J lost 4, with 9 bases in between. Per germline, CDR1 MNHEY and CDR2 SMNVEV (reference sequence). The CDR3 loop is CASSLRGGYEQYF. For the CDR3, the DNA is TGTGCCAGCAGTTTAAGGGGTGGATACGAGCAGTACTTC.

This clone was seen once. The V and J genes are TRBV9 and TRBJ2-7, with 7 bases that match TRBD2. Germline V gene data show CDR1 as SGDLS and CDR2 as YYNGEE. This CDR3 has 14 residues. J lost 7 bases, V lost 4 bases, and 11 bases had no gene match. CDR3 nucleotide sequence: TGTGCCAGCAGCATCCGGGACTTAGCGGGTGAGCAGTACTTC. Its translation: CASSIRDLAGEQYF.

The chain couples TRBV18 to TRBJ2-2, with 14 bases aligning to TRBD2. The trim removed 3 bases at V and 1 base at J, leaving 10 bases unmatched. This CDR3 has 20 residues. The germline CDR1 and CDR2 sequences are KGHSH and LQKENI. The CDR3 here is CASSPLLGLAGGKNTGELFF. The CDR3 region has the DNA TGTGCCAGCTCACCCCTGTTAGGACTAGCGGGGGGAAAGAACACCGGGGAGCTGTTTTTT.

This clone has just a few counts. V is TRBV5-1 and J is TRBJ1-1, with D tentatively TRBD1 (6 bases). This CDR3 contains 14 residues. Germline V gives CDR1 SGHRS, CDR2 YFSETQ. V lost 4 bases to trimming and J lost 0 bases, with 10 bases between them. DNA for the CDR3: TGCGCCAGCAGCCCCCGGACAGTGAACACTGAAGCTTTCTTT. Amino acids: CASSPRTVNTEAFF.

This sequence joins TRBV7-9 and TRBJ2-3; 10 bases are shared with TRBD1. Germline loops: CDR1 SEHNR, CDR2 FQNEAQ (reference sequence). V shed 10 bases, J shed 5 bases, and the junction held 6 bases outside the gene matches. CDR3 length: 13 residues. CDR3 nucleotide sequence: TGTGCCACCTCGGGACAGGGGAGAGATACGCAGTATTTT. Protein product: CATSGQGRDTQYF. Filled out from reference TRBV7-9 and TRBJ2-3, the complete variable domain reads DTGVSQNPRHKITKRGQNVTFRCDPISEHNRLYWYRQTLGQGPEFLTYFQNEAQLEKSRLLSDRFSAERPKGSFSTLEIQRTEQGDSAMYLCATSGQGRDTQYFGPGTRLTVL.

Concerning this clone: Other DNA sequences in the sample encode the same CDR3. V gene TRBV4-1 combines with J gene TRBJ1-1; no firm D call. The CDR3 consists of 14 residues. Per the germline V gene, CDR1 is MGHRA and CDR2 is YSYEKL. V shed 0 bases and J shed 1 base, with 6 bases lying between them. Here the CDR3 reads CASSQDTGNTEAFF. The CDR3 DNA reads TGCGCCAGCAGCCAAGATACGGGGAACACTGAAGCTTTCTTT.

The gene calls are TRBV5-4 and TRBJ2-3; D may be TRBD2 (6 bases). Trimming pared 7 bases from V and 4 bases from J, leaving 19 bases between. Germline values: CDR1 SGHNT, CDR2 YYREEE (reference sequence). The CDR3 sequence is 15 residues long. The CDR3 reads CASSTRRAGADTQYF. The CDR3 DNA sequence: TGTGCCAGCTCTACTAGGAGGGCCGGGGCAGATACGCAGTATTTT.

The chain uses TRBV10-3 and TRBJ2-1; 10 nucleotides line up with TRBD2. The CDR3 is made up of 17 amino acids. The junction had 6 bases not matched to a gene; V was cut back by 4 bases and J by 0 bases. Per the germline V gene, CDR1 is ENHRY and CDR2 is SYGVKD. The DNA for the CDR3 is TGTGCCATCAGTGGCGGACTAGCGGTGAGCTCCTACAATGAGCAGTTCTTC. It is translated as CAISGGLAVSSYNEQFF.

The rearrangement links TRBV24-1 to TRBJ2-3, with TRBD2 matching over 7 bases. V lost 0 bases and J lost 0; bases outside the gene matches: 11. Germline assignment: CDR1 KGHDR and CDR2 SFDVKD. The CDR3 has 19 residues. The CDR3 DNA reads as TGTGCCACCAGTGATTTGAAATTAAGGCTAGCGGATAGCACAGATACGCAGTATTTT. Amino acids: CATSDLKLRLADSTDTQYF.

The V gene is TRBV7-9, the J gene TRBJ2-3; 7 nucleotides line up with TRBD1. From germline, CDR1 is SEHNR and CDR2 FQNEAQ (reference sequence). V shed 2 bases, J shed 1 base, and the junction held 6 bases outside the gene matches. CDR3 size: 16 residues. CDR3 in DNA: TGTGCCAGCAGCTTATTGAGGGGGCTCGGCACAGATACGCAGTATTTT. Translation: CASSLLRGLGTDTQYF.

The gene calls are TRBV9 and TRBJ2-7; 11 bases match TRBD2. Germline V gives CDR1 SGDLS, CDR2 YYNGEE. This CDR3 contains 15 residues. The J segment lost 4 bases and the V segment lost 1 base, leaving 4 bases of the junction unmatched. CDR3 region: CASSVSGTSGYEQYF. Written as DNA, the CDR3 is TGTGCCAGCAGCGTATCCGGGACTAGCGGTTACGAGCAGTACTTC.

The CDR3 nucleotides are TGTGCCAGCAGCGTAGTACTAGGTTCACCCCTCCACTTT. It is translated as CASSVVLGSPLHF. The rearrangement links TRBV9 to TRBJ1-6; the D is unclear. CDR1 is SGDLS, CDR2 YYNGEE, per germline. This CDR3 spans 13 amino acids. Deletions cut 0 bases from V and 9 bases from J, with 7 bases between.